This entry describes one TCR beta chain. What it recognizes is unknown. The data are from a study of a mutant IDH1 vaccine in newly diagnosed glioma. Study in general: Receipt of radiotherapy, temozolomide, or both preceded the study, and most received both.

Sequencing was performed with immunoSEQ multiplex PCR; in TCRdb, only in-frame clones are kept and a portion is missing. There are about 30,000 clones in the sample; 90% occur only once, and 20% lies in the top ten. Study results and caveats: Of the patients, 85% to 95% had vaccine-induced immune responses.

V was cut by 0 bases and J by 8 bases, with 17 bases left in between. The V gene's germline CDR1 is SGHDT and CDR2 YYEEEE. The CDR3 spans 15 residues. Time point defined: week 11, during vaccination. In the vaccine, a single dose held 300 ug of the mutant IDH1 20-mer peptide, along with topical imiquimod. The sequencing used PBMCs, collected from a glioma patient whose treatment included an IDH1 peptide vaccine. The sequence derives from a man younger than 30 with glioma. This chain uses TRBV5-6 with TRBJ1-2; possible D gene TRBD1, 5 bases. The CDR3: CASSLAGGGDRGYTF. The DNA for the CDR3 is TGTGCCAGCAGCTTGGCCGGTGGAGGGGACCGGGGCTACACCTTC.